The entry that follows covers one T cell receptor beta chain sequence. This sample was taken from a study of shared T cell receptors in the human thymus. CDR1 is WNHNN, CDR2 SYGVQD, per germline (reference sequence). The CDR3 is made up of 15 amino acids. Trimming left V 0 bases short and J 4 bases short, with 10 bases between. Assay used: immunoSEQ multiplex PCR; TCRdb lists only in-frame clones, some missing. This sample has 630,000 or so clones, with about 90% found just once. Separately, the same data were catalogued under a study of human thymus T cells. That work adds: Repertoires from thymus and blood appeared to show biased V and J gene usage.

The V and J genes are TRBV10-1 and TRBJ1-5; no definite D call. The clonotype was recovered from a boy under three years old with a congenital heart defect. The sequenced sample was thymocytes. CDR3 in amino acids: CASSESTGWNQPQHF. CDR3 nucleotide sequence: TGCGCCAGCAGTGAGTCGACGGGGTGGAATCAGCCCCAGCATTTT.